These 27 T cell receptor beta chains were sequenced from one sample in a study of T cells in Graves' hyperthyroidism and ophthalmopathy. From RNA transcripts, TCR beta CDR3 regions were amplified. The primer set for the first-round RT-PCR of the TCR CDR3 was HTBI. TCRdb called the multiplex PCR reads again in MiXCR, with one record for every CDR3 protein. The table lists 500,000 to 600,000 distinct CDR3 sequences, approximately 49% of them singletons. The sequenced sample was peripheral blood or thyroid tissue (not recorded which). All receptors derive from an adult woman with Graves' disease, either hyperthyroidism or ophthalmopathy (not recorded which).

This clonotype was found a few times. This rearrangement joins TRBV7-3 to TRBJ2-7; unclear D gene. Germline V gene lookup returns CDR1 SGHTA and CDR2 FQGTGA. V lost 3 bases to trimming and J lost 6 bases, with 12 bases between them. The CDR3 extends over 13 amino acids. Here the CDR3 reads CASSFSALGEQYF. CDR3 coding DNA: TGTGCCAGCAGCTTCTCCGCCTTGGGCGAGCAGTACTTC.

This clonotype was counted only a few times. The V call is TRBV6-5, the J call TRBJ2-7, with 11 bases matching TRBD1. The CDR3 contains 16 residues. Germline V lookup: CDR1 MNHEY, CDR2 SVGAGI. With V trimmed by 4 bases and J by 4 bases, 9 bases remained unmatched. Here the CDR3 reads CASSSDRGRTLYEQYF. The CDR3 nucleotides read TGTGCCAGCAGTTCGGACAGGGGGCGGACTCTTTACGAGCAGTACTTC.

With regard to this clonotype: As the CDR3 is not closed by the conserved phenylalanine or tryptophan, this likely results from a read error. Because the CDR3's place on the DNA is in doubt, the DNA is left out and the CDR3 is given as listed by TCRdb. CDR3 region: CAITQYSS. The chain uses TRBV10-3 and TRBJ1-1. Germline lookup yields CDR1 ENHRY and CDR2 SYGVKD. The CDR3 spans 8 amino acids, including both terminal residues.

This clonotype was recorded many times. The germline gene is not matched at one end of the junction; a read error may be the cause. The V and J genes are TRBV6-1 and TRBJ1-5, with TRBD1 as a possible D gene (5 bases). The V gene's germline CDR1 is MNHNS and CDR2 SASEGT. The CDR3 runs to 15 residues. DNA for the CDR3: TGTGCCAGCAGTGAAGGATTGAGGGGTAATCAGGCCCAGCATTTT. Protein sequence: CASSEGLRGNQAQHF.

J is TRBJ2-7 and V is TRBV7-3; 14 positions match TRBD2. Germline V lookup: CDR1 SGHTA, CDR2 FQGTGA. V shed 4 bases and J 7 bases; nucleotides not matched to a gene: 3. The CDR3 loop spans 14 amino acids. The DNA of the CDR3 is TGTGCCAGCAGCTCGGGACTAGCGGGAGATGAGCAGTACTTC. Protein product: CASSSGLAGDEQYF. Full variable domain (rest looked up from reference TRBV7-3 and TRBJ2-7): GAGVSQTPSNKVTEKGKYVELRCDPISGHTALYWYRQSLGQGPEFLIYFQGTGAADDSGLPNDRFFAVRPEGSVSTLKIQRTERGDSAVYLCASSSGLAGDEQYFGPGTRLTVT.

J is TRBJ1-5 and V is TRBV20-1; 11 nucleotides align to TRBD1. The length of the CDR3 is 15 residues. Germline assignment: CDR1 DFQATT and CDR2 SNEGSKA (reference sequence). Trimming took 3 bases from V and 7 from J; bases not matched to a gene: 8. The chain's CDR3 is CSARNSGTGGQPQHF. Here the CDR3 DNA reads TGCAGTGCTAGGAATTCCGGGACAGGGGGGCAGCCCCAGCATTTT.

This chain joins TRBV7-2 and TRBJ2-7; possible D gene TRBD2, 5 bases. V lost 2 bases and J 6 bases, leaving 8 bases between the germline ends. In germline, CDR1 is SGHTA, CDR2 FQGNSA. This CDR3 has 12 amino acids. The CDR3 DNA reads TGTGCCAGCAGCTTAACTAGGTCCGAGCAGTACTTC. It codes for CASSLTRSEQYF.

This clonotype was detected only a few times. The J gene is TRBJ2-2, the V gene TRBV24-1; 7 bases align to TRBD1. The CDR3 consists of 16 residues. CDR1 is KGHDR and CDR2 is SFDVKD in the germline V gene. The V gene end was trimmed by 3 bases and the J gene end by 7 bases; junction bases not matched to a gene: 10. As DNA, the CDR3 is TGTGCCACCAGTGATCAGGACAGGACCGACAACGGGGAGCTGTTTTTT. Protein: CATSDQDRTDNGELFF.

A note on this clonotype: A much larger clone lies one base from this, so it may be a read error. V gene TRBV6-1 combines with J gene TRBJ2-2; D gene ambiguous. CDR3 length: 15 residues. Looked up from germline, CDR1 is MNHNS and CDR2 is SASEGT. This CDR3 reads CAISEAASGAGELFF. In DNA form, the CDR3 reads TGTGCCATCAGTGAAGCCGCCTCGGGTGCTGGGGAGCTGTTTTTT.

The gene calls are TRBV20-1 and TRBJ2-5; D is uncertain. This CDR3 contains 12 residues. V was shortened by 4 bases and J by 1 base, with 7 bases between the two germline ends. Germline V lookup: CDR1 DFQATT, CDR2 SNEGSKA (reference sequence). In DNA, the CDR3 is TGCAGTGCTACTGCTCGCCAAGAGACCCAGTACTTC. It yields the protein CSATARQETQYF.

This clonotype was counted many times. V usage is TRBV6-2 or TRBV6-3 and J usage is TRBJ2-7; D is unresolved. The CDR3 is 12 residues long. V gave up 0 bases and J gave up 2 bases, with 2 bases separating them. Germline CDR1 reads MNHEY; CDR2 reads SVGEGT. The CDR3 reads CASSYSTYEQYF. The CDR3 DNA sequence: TGTGCCAGCAGTTACTCGACCTACGAGCAGTACTTC.

The CDR3 DNA is TGTGCCACCAGCAACCGGGGGATGGCTAATGAAAAACTGTTTTTT. Translated, it gives CATSNRGMANEKLFF. The chain links TRBV15 to TRBJ1-4, with D perhaps TRBD1 (5 bases). The V end was cut by 4 bases, the J end by 3 bases, with 12 bases between. CDR1 is LNHNV, CDR2 YYDKDF, per germline (reference sequence). This CDR3 is built from 15 residues. The entire variable domain, with the rest obtained from reference TRBV15 and TRBJ1-4, is as follows: DAMVIQNPRYQVTQFGKPVTLSCSQTLNHNVMYWYQQKSSQAPKLLFHYYDKDFNNEADTPDNFQSRRPNTSFCFLDIRSPGLGDTAMYLCATSNRGMANEKLFFGSGTQLSVL.

The V gene is TRBV7-2, the J gene TRBJ2-2, with a tentative D call TRBD1 (5 bases). CDR1 and CDR2 (germline): SGHTA, FQGNSA. V shed 4 bases and J shed 6 bases, with 9 bases lying between them. The CDR3 spans 13 residues. The DNA for the CDR3 is TGTGCCAGCAGCTCCAGGGTCTCCGGGGAGCTGTTTTTT. This gives the protein CASSSRVSGELFF.

The sample holds a few counts of this clonotype. The genes are TRBV10-3 and TRBJ1-5; D is unresolved. Gene TRBJ2-3 matches the end of the DNA better, so the J call may be wrong. The CDR3 is made up of 15 amino acids. Germline V lookup: CDR1 ENHRY, CDR2 SYGVKD. This CDR3 reads CAISESADSTDTQYF. The CDR3 DNA reads as TGTGCCATCAGTGAGTCTGCGGATAGCACAGATACGCAGTATTTT.

This clonotype appeared many times. This chain uses TRBV20-1 with TRBJ1-2, with D possibly TRBD1 on 6 matching bases. This CDR3 is built from 13 residues. Germline values: CDR1 DFQATT, CDR2 SNEGSKA (reference sequence). Between the trimmed V and J ends, which lost 5 bases and 6 bases, there was a span of 16 bases. The CDR3 DNA is TGCAGTGCTCAATGGACAGAGGGGGATGGCTACACCTTC. Encoded protein: CSAQWTEGDGYTF.

This clonotype has a handful of counts. The genes are TRBV29-1 and TRBJ1-1, with 7 nucleotides matching TRBD1. The CDR3 totals 11 residues. Germline CDR1 reads SQVTM; CDR2 reads ANQGSEA. With 7 bases clipped from V and 7 bases from J, the junction kept 6 bases outside the gene matches. DNA for the CDR3: TGCAGCGCCGACAGGGTTAGTGAAGCTTTCTTT. Translated: CSADRVSEAFF.

V gene TRBV19 combines with J gene TRBJ1-6; D gene ambiguous. Germline-derived CDR1 and CDR2 are LNHDA and SQIVND (reference sequence). The V end was cut by 4 bases, the J end by 4 bases, with 11 bases between. The CDR3 is 15 amino acids. The CDR3 loop is CASSNAGQYNSPLHF. CDR3 sequence (DNA): TGTGCCAGTAGTAACGCGGGCCAATATAATTCACCCCTCCACTTT.

This clonotype was seen a single time. The junction shows a germline mismatch at one end, possibly a read error. V usage is TRBV10-1 and J usage is TRBJ1-6; D uncertain. This CDR3 has 13 amino acids. The V gene's germline CDR1 is WNHNN and CDR2 SYGVQD (reference sequence). CDR3 DNA: TGTGCCATCAGTGAGGACTGGAATTCACCCCTCCACTTT. Translating gives CAISEDWNSPLHF.

Notes on this clonotype: At one boundary the junction diverges from the germline segment, which might be a read error. The chain is built from TRBV6-2 or TRBV6-3 and TRBJ1-1; D is uncertain. Germline V gives CDR1 MNHEY, CDR2 SVGEGT. The CDR3 has 12 residues. The CDR3 protein is CASSRGETGAFF. The CDR3 nucleotides are TGTGCCAGCAGTCGTGGGGAGACTGGAGCTTTCTTT.

In this sample, this clonotype turned up once. Without the conserved terminal phenylalanine or tryptophan, this CDR3 likely stems from a read error. The V and J genes are TRBV4-1 and TRBJ1-2; 11 positions match TRBD1. This CDR3 has 17 residues. V trimming: 4 bases; J trimming: 5 bases; junction bases outside the gene matches: 12. The V gene's germline CDR1 is MGHRA and CDR2 YSYEKL. The CDR3, as DNA: TGCGCCAGCAGCCCAGGGACAGGGGGAAGGAAAGTATATGGCTACACCCTC. Translation: CASSPGTGGRKVYGYTL.

In regard to this clonotype: An end of the junction differs from the germline gene, which may be a read error. The chain couples TRBV10-3 to TRBJ2-7; D is perhaps TRBD1 (5 bases). The CDR3 sequence is 15 residues long. The germline CDR1 and CDR2 sequences are ENHRY and SYGVKD. The CDR3 region has the DNA TGTGCCAGCAGTGAAATTTCCCAGGGCTCCTACGAGCAGTACTTC. Translation: CASSEISQGSYEQYF.

Concerning this clonotype: A much larger clone sits a single nucleotide away, making a read error possible. The chain links TRBV3-1 to TRBJ1-1; D possibly corresponds to TRBD1 (6 bases). Germline lookup yields CDR1 LGHDT and CDR2 YNNKEL (reference sequence). V was clipped by 1 base and J by 6 bases, with 9 bases between them. This CDR3 spans 13 amino acids. The CDR3 DNA sequence: TGTGCCAGCAGCCAAGCCAAGGGGGCTGAAGCTTTCTTT. It yields the protein CASSQAKGAEAFF.

This chain uses TRBV7-2 with TRBJ1-1; D gene uncertain. The CDR3 runs 13 residues. Germline V lookup: CDR1 SGHTA, CDR2 FQGNSA. Trimming took 6 bases from V and 2 from J, leaving 10 bases between them. DNA of the CDR3: TGTGCCAGCAGTAAGGACGGTAACACTGAAGCTTTCTTT. Translated: CASSKDGNTEAFF.

The genes are TRBV29-1 and TRBJ2-5; D may be TRBD2 (6 bases). The CDR3 covers 12 residues. The germline V gene has CDR1 SQVTM and CDR2 ANQGSEA. The V gene lost 5 bases and the J gene lost 5 bases, with 12 bases spanning the gap. The chain's CDR3 is CSVSGDLETQYF. The CDR3 DNA follows: TGCAGCGTTTCGGGAGATTTGGAGACCCAGTACTTC. The complete variable domain, with remaining parts taken from reference TRBV29-1 and TRBJ2-5, reads SAVISQKPSRDICQRGTSLTIQCQVDSQVTMMFWYRQQPGQSLTLIATANQGSEATYESGFVIDKFPISRPNLTFSTLTVSNMSPEDSSIYLCSVSGDLETQYFGPGTRLLVL.

The chain uses TRBV5-5 and TRBJ2-7; the D gene is possibly TRBD1 (6 bases). Germline lookup yields CDR1 SGHKS and CDR2 YYEKEE (reference sequence). V was pared by 4 bases and J by 3 bases, with 14 bases between. This CDR3 region has 14 residues. Here the CDR3 reads CASSRRTENYEQYF. In DNA, the CDR3 is TGTGCCAGCAGCCGACGGACAGAGAACTACGAGCAGTACTTC.

The V gene is TRBV7-8, the J gene TRBJ1-1; D perhaps matches TRBD1 (5 bases). Trimming cost V 1 base and J 5 bases, with 11 bases left between them. CDR3 length: 14 residues. Germline assignment: CDR1 SGHVS and CDR2 FQNEAQ. CDR3 DNA sequence: TGTGCCAGCAGCTTAGGGGGGTTGCGGACTGAAGCTTTCTTT. Translation: CASSLGGLRTEAFF.

The genes are TRBV7-8 and TRBJ1-4; 9 nucleotides agree with TRBD1. The CDR3 is 17 residues long. Germline V lookup: CDR1 SGHVS, CDR2 FQNEAQ. After removal of 1 base from V and 6 bases from J, the junction contained 9 bases not matched to a gene. The CDR3 sequence: CASSLGPLGQGHEKLFF. CDR3 coding DNA: TGTGCCAGCAGCTTAGGTCCATTGGGACAGGGTCATGAAAAACTGTTTTTT.